One sample yielded the 19 T cell receptor beta chains listed below, sequenced in a study of siplizumab effects on memory and regulatory T cells. Sequencing used immunoSEQ multiplex PCR; TCRdb keeps in-frame clones, though not all of them. The sample includes 70,000 to 95,000 clones, roughly 96% of them seen just once. Source material: naive CD4+ T cells sorted from blood. These TCRs come from a human donor in good health.

The chain recombines TRBV7-2 with TRBJ2-7; D possibly uses TRBD1 or TRBD2 (5 bases each). CDR1 is SGHTA and CDR2 is FQGNSA in the germline V gene. This CDR3 is 15 amino acids long. The V end lost 4 bases, the J end lost 1 base, and 14 bases lay between the germline ends. The CDR3 spells CASSSGTPLSYEQYF. CDR3 DNA: TGTGCCAGCAGCTCTGGGACGCCACTATCCTACGAGCAGTACTTC.

This clone showed up just a few times. V and J are TRBV2 and TRBJ1-5; D remains ambiguous. The CDR3 spans 13 residues. Trimming took 7 bases from V and 4 from J, leaving 11 bases between them. Germline V CDR1 and CDR2: SNHLY, FYNNEI. Here the CDR3 DNA reads TGTGCCAGCATGAGAGTCCTTAATCAGCCCCAGCATTTT. Its translation is CASMRVLNQPQHF.

The J gene is TRBJ1-3, the V gene TRBV5-6, with 8 bases identical to TRBD1. Trimming at V came to 4 bases and at J to 2 bases, leaving 2 bases not matched to a gene. The CDR3 length is 14 residues. The germline gives CDR1 SGHDT, CDR2 YYEEEE. CDR3 protein: CASSVTGAGNTIYF. CDR3 coding DNA: TGTGCCAGCAGCGTGACAGGGGCTGGAAACACCATATATTTT.

The chain combines TRBV5-1 with TRBJ2-5; 9 bases align to TRBD1. The CDR3 loop spans 16 amino acids. The germline CDR1 and CDR2 sequences are SGHRS and YFSETQ. With V trimmed by 4 bases and J by 2 bases, 9 bases remained unmatched. DNA of the CDR3: TGCGCCAGCAGCACGGGGTGGACAGGGGAACAAGAGACCCAGTACTTC. Amino acid sequence: CASSTGWTGEQETQYF. Combining the CDR3 with reference TRBV5-1 and TRBJ2-5 gives the whole variable domain KAGVTQTPRYLIKTRGQQVTLSCSPISGHRSVSWYQQTPGQGLQFLFEYFSETQRNKGNFPGRFSGRQFSNSRSEMNVSTLELGDSALYLCASSTGWTGEQETQYFGPGTRLLVL.

This clone was observed a single time. The chain uses TRBV5-8 and TRBJ1-5, with D possibly being TRBD1 (5 bases). The V and J ends lost 5 bases and 6 bases respectively, with 15 bases between them. The germline V gene has CDR1 SGHTS and CDR2 YDEGEE. The CDR3 totals 14 residues. CDR3 loop: CASSRRGASQPQHF. The CDR3 DNA reads TGTGCCAGCAGTCGTAGGGGTGCCAGTCAGCCCCAGCATTTT.

CDR3 region: CASSPQGLGNSPLHF. DNA for the CDR3: TGTGCCAGCAGCCCACAGGGTTTGGGGAATTCACCCCTCCACTTT. V usage is TRBV7-3 and J usage is TRBJ1-6, with a tentative D call TRBD1 (6 bases). Germline values: CDR1 SGHTA, CDR2 FQGTGA. V lost 5 bases to trimming and J lost 7 bases, with 15 bases between them. This CDR3 is 15 amino acids long.

This chain joins TRBV5-4 and TRBJ2-2; TRBD2 agrees at 7 bases. Germline CDR1 SGHNT, CDR2 YYREEE (reference sequence). With 0 bases clipped from V and 2 bases from J, the junction kept 7 bases outside the gene matches. The CDR3 runs 17 residues. The CDR3 loop reads CASSLAPGGSNTGELFF. CDR3 nucleotide sequence: TGTGCCAGCAGCTTGGCGCCCGGCGGGAGTAACACCGGGGAGCTGTTTTTT.

This sequence joins TRBV7-2 and TRBJ2-2; 9 nucleotides align to TRBD1. In germline, CDR1 is SGHTA, CDR2 FQGNSA. The CDR3 spans 16 residues. V shed 1 base and J 8 bases; nucleotides not matched to a gene: 8. CDR3 DNA: TGTGCCAGCAGCTTAGATAGGACAGGGGTTAGAGGGGAGCTGTTTTTT. It yields the protein CASSLDRTGVRGELFF.

As DNA, the CDR3 is TGTGCCAGCAGCCGGGACGTTTACTATGGCTACACCTTC. Protein product: CASSRDVYYGYTF. This chain connects TRBV5-4 to TRBJ1-2; possibly TRBD1 for D (5 bases). From germline, CDR1 is SGHNT and CDR2 YYREEE (reference sequence). The CDR3 consists of 13 residues. V lost 4 bases, J lost 3 bases, and 10 bases lay in between.

This clone has only one observation. This chain connects TRBV30 to TRBJ1-5; 10 bases line up with TRBD1. This CDR3 region has 14 residues. Looked up from germline, CDR1 is GTSNPN and CDR2 is SVGIG (reference sequence). The J segment lost 7 bases and the V segment lost 2 bases, leaving 5 bases of the junction unmatched. The chain's CDR3 is CAWSTGQGNQPQHF. For the CDR3, the DNA is TGTGCCTGGAGTACGGGACAGGGGAACCAGCCCCAGCATTTT.

The chain joins TRBV5-1 to TRBJ2-1; no clear D gene. With 0 bases removed from V and 6 bases from J, the gap between germline ends came to 7 bases. This CDR3 has 13 residues. Germline loops: CDR1 SGHRS, CDR2 YFSETQ. DNA of the CDR3: TGCGCCAGCAGCTTGGTAGTGGGCAATGAGCAGTTCTTC. This sequence encodes CASSLVVGNEQFF.

The chain uses TRBV25-1 and TRBJ2-5; 14 positions agree with TRBD2. From germline, CDR1 is MGHDK and CDR2 SYGVNS. The CDR3 spans 16 residues. V was pared by 4 bases and J by 2 bases, with 3 bases of the junction left unmatched. This CDR3 reads CASSAGLAGGQETQYF. Here the CDR3 DNA reads TGTGCCAGCAGTGCTGGACTAGCGGGGGGTCAAGAGACCCAGTACTTC.

This clone occurred once. DNA for the CDR3: TGTGCCAGTAGCGTCGGAGGCTGGGTCTCCTACAATGAGCAGTTCTTC. Translated: CASSVGGWVSYNEQFF. The chain employs TRBV19 and TRBJ2-1; TRBD2 might be the D (5 bases). Germline V gene data show CDR1 as LNHDA and CDR2 as SQIVND (reference sequence). This CDR3 contains 16 residues. Trimming removed 6 bases from V and 0 bases from J, with 15 bases in between.

This clone was recorded only once. The chain links TRBV15 to TRBJ1-5, with a weak D call TRBD1 (6 bases). CDR1 is LNHNV, CDR2 YYDKDF, per germline (reference sequence). V gave up 0 bases and J gave up 2 bases, with 11 bases separating them. The CDR3 length is 16 residues. The CDR3 here is CATSRDRPGGNQPQHF. The DNA for the CDR3 is TGTGCCACCAGCAGAGATAGGCCAGGGGGCAATCAGCCCCAGCATTTT.

The CDR3 nucleotides read TGTGCCAGCAGTTTTCGGGGGGCCGGGGAGCTGTTTTTT. This translates into CASSFRGAGELFF. The gene calls are TRBV28 and TRBJ2-2; 7 bases map to TRBD2. The germline gives CDR1 MDHEN, CDR2 SYDVKM. V gave up 3 bases and J gave up 6 bases; unmatched junction bases: 1. The CDR3 has 13 residues. Full variable domain (rest looked up from reference TRBV28 and TRBJ2-2): DVKVTQSSRYLVKRTGEKVFLECVQDMDHENMFWYRQDPGLGLRLIYFSYDVKMKEKGDIPEGYSVSREKKERFSLILESASTNQTSMYLCASSFRGAGELFFGEGSRLTVL.

The chain couples TRBV19 to TRBJ1-5; D remains ambiguous. The ends were cut back, 5 bases at V and 3 bases at J, with 11 bases in the middle. The CDR3 loop spans 14 amino acids. Germline-derived CDR1 and CDR2 are LNHDA and SQIVND (reference sequence). In nucleotides, the CDR3 is TGTGCCAGTAGTCTCTCGCAGGCCAATCAGCCCCAGCATTTT. Translating it yields CASSLSQANQPQHF.

This chain links TRBV28 with TRBJ1-4; TRBD1 matches at 7 bases. The germline gives CDR1 MDHEN, CDR2 SYDVKM. The CDR3 has 13 amino acids. V was pared by 4 bases and J by 7 bases, with 3 bases of the junction left unmatched. The CDR3 reads CASSWNRGEKLFF. The CDR3 bases are TGTGCCAGCAGTTGGAACAGGGGTGAAAAACTGTTTTTT. The full variable domain, with the rest looked up from reference TRBV28 and TRBJ1-4, is DVKVTQSSRYLVKRTGEKVFLECVQDMDHENMFWYRQDPGLGLRLIYFSYDVKMKEKGDIPEGYSVSREKKERFSLILESASTNQTSMYLCASSWNRGEKLFFGSGTQLSVL.

The V call is TRBV5-4, the J call TRBJ2-3; TRBD2 might be the D (6 bases). V gave up 4 bases and J gave up 2 bases, with 14 bases separating them. In germline, CDR1 is SGHNT, CDR2 YYREEE (reference sequence). The CDR3 has 15 residues. In DNA, the CDR3 is TGTGCCAGCAGCCAAACTGCGGGAACCACAGATACGCAGTATTTT. This translates into CASSQTAGTTDTQYF.

This clone has a single count. CDR3 nucleotide sequence: TGTGCCAGCAGAGGACTGAGCGTCACTGAAGCTTTCTTT. It translates to CASRGLSVTEAFF. The chain has TRBV6-1 and TRBJ1-1, with D unresolved. Looked up from germline, CDR1 is MNHNS and CDR2 is SASEGT. This CDR3 has 13 amino acids. Deletions cut 6 bases from V and 4 bases from J, with 12 bases between.